This T cell receptor beta chain came from a study of cytomegalovirus exposure and HLA in healthy donors. Only in-frame clones appear in the TCRdb table, and some are missing; sequencing was by immunoSEQ multiplex PCR. The table lists 200,000 to 250,000 clones, 75% to 90% of them singletons. Regarding the study as a whole: One later analysis, an examination of the approximately 130 validation repertoires, found that first-cohort TCR clusters tended to co-occur in them. Most TCR sequences were uncommon, yet certain public TCRs appeared in many donors.

Trimming removed 1 base at V and 6 bases at J, with 13 bases between. Germline V lookup: CDR1 SGHTA, CDR2 FQGNSA. The CDR3 loop spans 14 amino acids. Note on this clone: Its target is unknown.

The sequenced material came from PBMCs. The origin of this receptor is a woman aged 25-40 years in good health and CMV-seropositive. The V and J genes are TRBV7-2 and TRBJ2-7; D gene unclear. The CDR3 nucleotides read TGTGCCAGCAGCTTAGAAGAAGCTTTCCTCGAGCAGTACTTC. Encoded protein: CASSLEEAFLEQYF. The whole variable domain, filled in from reference TRBV7-2 and TRBJ2-7, reads GAGVSQSPSNKVTEKGKDVELRCDPISGHTALYWYRQSLGQGLEFLIYFQGNSAPDKSGLPSDRFSAERTGGSVSTLTIQRTQQEDSAVYLCASSLEEAFLEQYFGPGTRLTVT.